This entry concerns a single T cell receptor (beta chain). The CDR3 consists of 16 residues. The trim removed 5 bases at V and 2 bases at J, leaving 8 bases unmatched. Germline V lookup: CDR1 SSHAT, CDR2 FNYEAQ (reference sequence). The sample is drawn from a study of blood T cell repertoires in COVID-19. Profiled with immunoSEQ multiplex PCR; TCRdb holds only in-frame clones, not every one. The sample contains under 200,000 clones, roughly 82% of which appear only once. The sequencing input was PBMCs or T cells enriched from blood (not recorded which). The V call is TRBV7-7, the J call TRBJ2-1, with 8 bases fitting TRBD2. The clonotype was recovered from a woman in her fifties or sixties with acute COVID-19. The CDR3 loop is CASSPGRGAAYNEQFF. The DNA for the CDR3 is TGTGCCAGCAGCCCAGGGCGGGGGGCGGCCTACAATGAGCAGTTCTTC.